These 24 T cell receptor beta chains originate from one sample sequenced in a study of blood T cell repertoires in COVID-19. Some clones are missing from TCRdb's copy, which holds only in-frame ones; the method was immunoSEQ multiplex PCR. The repertoire holds roughly 46,000 clones, around four fifths seen once, with approximately 7.4% in the top ten. Source material: peripheral blood. These receptors were taken from a man aged 55-75 years with active COVID-19.

The chain recombines TRBV28 with TRBJ1-6; D call uncertain. The CDR3 has 14 residues. Trimming left V 10 bases short and J 14 bases short, with 24 bases between. Germline V CDR1 and CDR2: MDHEN, SYDVKM. CDR3 sequence reads: CAIRLGPAGTALHF. The CDR3 coding sequence is TGTGCCATTCGCCTGGGCCCGGCCGGTACGGCCCTCCACTTT.

This clone was seen only once. This chain connects TRBV7-2 to TRBJ1-3; TRBD1 matches 9 bases. The junction had 6 bases not matched to a gene; V was cut back by 1 base and J by 8 bases. CDR3 length: 15 residues. Germline CDR1 reads SGHTA; CDR2 reads FQGNSA. CDR3 region: CASSLGGTGSDTIYF. Here the CDR3 DNA reads TGTGCCAGCAGCTTAGGGGGGACAGGGTCAGACACCATATATTTT.

The rearrangement links TRBV27 to TRBJ1-6; tentatively, D is TRBD1 (5 bases). Trimming removed 7 bases at V and 4 bases at J, with 20 bases between. The CDR3 totals 17 residues. Per germline, CDR1 MNHEY and CDR2 SMNVEV (reference sequence). The chain's CDR3 is CASTYQQGVGYNSPLHF. DNA for the CDR3: TGTGCCAGCACCTATCAACAAGGGGTGGGGTATAATTCACCCCTCCACTTT.

The chain combines TRBV5-1 with TRBJ1-6, with TRBD1 as a possible D gene (5 bases). V lost 0 bases to trimming and J lost 4 bases, with 11 bases between them. The CDR3 length is 16 residues. Germline-derived CDR1 and CDR2 are SGHRS and YFSETQ. CDR3 protein: CASSLAGREYNSPLHF. CDR3 nucleotide sequence: TGCGCCAGCAGCTTGGCGGGACGGGAGTATAATTCACCCCTCCACTTT.

The rearrangement joins TRBV7-6 to TRBJ2-3; 10 bases fit TRBD1. V shed 2 bases and J 4 bases; nucleotides not matched to a gene: 9. The CDR3 has 17 residues. CDR1 and CDR2 (germline): SGHVS, FNYEAQ. The CDR3 protein is CASSLMVRDRGADTQYF. The CDR3 nucleotides are TGTGCCAGCAGCTTAATGGTTCGGGACAGGGGTGCAGATACGCAGTATTTT.

The chain employs TRBV3-1 (or the pseudogene TRBV3-2) and TRBJ2-1; 7 nucleotides agree with TRBD2. After removal of 5 bases from V and 3 bases from J, the junction contained 10 bases not matched to a gene. Germline V gene lookup returns CDR1 LGHDT and CDR2 YNNKEL (reference sequence). There are 16 residues in the CDR3. The chain's CDR3 is CASSFYSGSLYNEQFF. Here the CDR3 DNA reads TGTGCCAGCAGCTTTTATAGCGGGTCCCTCTACAATGAGCAGTTCTTC.

The rearrangement joins TRBV28 to TRBJ2-3, with 11 bases identical to TRBD2. Per the germline V gene, CDR1 is MDHEN and CDR2 is SYDVKM. With 1 base clipped from V and 6 bases from J, the junction kept 6 bases outside the gene matches. The CDR3 runs 16 residues. The CDR3 nucleotides read TGTGCCAGCAGTTTATTTAGCGGGAGGGGGGACGATACGCAGTATTTT. It translates to CASSLFSGRGDDTQYF. Combining the CDR3 with reference TRBV28 and TRBJ2-3 gives the whole variable domain DVKVTQSSRYLVKRTGEKVFLECVQDMDHENMFWYRQDPGLGLRLIYFSYDVKMKEKGDIPEGYSVSREKKERFSLILESASTNQTSMYLCASSLFSGRGDDTQYFGPGTRLTVL.

The rearrangement links TRBV28 to TRBJ2-1, with 11 bases matching TRBD2. Germline lookup yields CDR1 MDHEN and CDR2 SYDVKM. J lost 0 bases, V lost 4 bases, and 8 bases had no gene match. The CDR3 consists of 18 residues. The CDR3 region has the DNA TGTGCCAGCAGTTCCCTAACTAGCGGGGGAAGCTCCTACAATGAGCAGTTCTTC. As protein: CASSSLTSGGSSYNEQFF.

This sequence joins TRBV11-2 and TRBJ2-1, with no clear D. Germline assignment: CDR1 SGHAT and CDR2 FQNNGV. Trimming stripped 10 bases from V and 4 bases from J, with 8 bases between. The CDR3 spans 11 residues. In DNA, the CDR3 is TGTGCCATTCTAGAATACAATGAGCAGTTCTTC. Translated, it gives CAILEYNEQFF.

The chain carries TRBV24-1 and TRBJ2-3; D uncertain. Germline V gives CDR1 KGHDR, CDR2 SFDVKD. The V end lost 4 bases, the J end lost 6 bases, and 13 bases lay between the germline ends. The CDR3 sequence is 14 residues long. CDR3 nucleotide sequence: TGTGCCACCAGTGACGGTCCTGCTCCGGATACGCAGTATTTT. Translation: CATSDGPAPDTQYF.

J is TRBJ2-3 and V is TRBV11-3; 9 nucleotides line up with TRBD2. The germline V gene has CDR1 SGHNT and CDR2 YENEEA. V was pared by 4 bases and J by 4 bases, with 3 bases of the junction left unmatched. This CDR3 contains 14 residues. CDR3 in amino acids: CASSSGTSPDTQYF. The CDR3 DNA is TGTGCCAGCAGCTCCGGGACTAGCCCAGATACGCAGTATTTT.

This chain joins TRBV28 and TRBJ2-1, with D possibly being TRBD2 (6 bases). This CDR3 is 18 amino acids long. The ends were cut back, 4 bases at V and 10 bases at J, with 29 bases in the middle. Germline lookup yields CDR1 MDHEN and CDR2 SYDVKM. The CDR3 nucleotides are TGTGCCAGCAGTTCCCTCCCGAAAGCGGGTGACCCGTGGGGGGAGCAGTTCTTC. It translates to CASSSLPKAGDPWGEQFF.

CDR3 DNA: TGTGCCAGTAGTATGGGACTAGCGGGGTACGAGCAGTACTTC. The encoded protein is CASSMGLAGYEQYF. The J gene is TRBJ2-7, the V gene TRBV19, with 13 nucleotides matching TRBD2. There are 14 residues in the CDR3. Germline CDR1 LNHDA, CDR2 SQIVND (reference sequence). J lost 4 bases, V lost 3 bases, and 0 bases had no gene match.

This chain connects TRBV7-6 to TRBJ1-5, with D possibly TRBD1 on 5 matching bases. The germline V gene encodes CDR1 SGHVS and CDR2 FNYEAQ. V was shortened by 1 base and J by 6 bases, with 10 bases between the two germline ends. CDR3 length: 14 residues. As DNA, the CDR3 is TGTGCCAGCAGCTTAGTGGGGGGGGGTCAGCCCCAGCATTTT. The encoded protein is CASSLVGGGQPQHF.

A few counts support this clone. The chain couples TRBV7-6 to TRBJ2-1; weak D call: TRBD1 (6 bases). CDR3 length: 16 residues. The germline V and J ends were trimmed by 5 bases and 0 bases, with 14 bases remaining between them. CDR1 is SGHVS, CDR2 FNYEAQ, per germline. The CDR3 reads CASSNRQATSYNEQFF. In DNA, the CDR3 is TGTGCCAGCAGCAACCGACAGGCCACCTCCTACAATGAGCAGTTCTTC.

This rearrangement joins TRBV10-3 to TRBJ1-4, with D tentatively TRBD1 (5 bases). The V end lost 5 bases, the J end lost 6 bases, and 7 bases lay between the germline ends. This CDR3 contains 12 residues. Germline CDR1 is ENHRY and CDR2 is SYGVKD. The CDR3 DNA reads TGTGCCATCAGTCAGGGTGATGAAAAACTGTTTTTT. Its protein product is CAISQGDEKLFF.

The chain recombines TRBV30 with TRBJ2-2, with TRBD1 as a possible D gene (6 bases). Trimming left V 3 bases short and J 8 bases short, with 13 bases between. Germline CDR1 GTSNPN, CDR2 SVGIG (reference sequence). This CDR3 has 13 amino acids. The chain's CDR3 is CAWRKQGMGELFF. CDR3 nucleotides: TGTGCCTGGAGGAAACAGGGAATGGGGGAGCTGTTTTTT.

This sequence joins TRBV6-5 and TRBJ2-1, with D perhaps TRBD1 (6 bases). Trimming pared 2 bases from V and 1 base from J, leaving 12 bases between. The CDR3 is 16 residues long. CDR1 and CDR2 (germline): MNHEY, SVGAGI. The CDR3 here is CASSYDGGASYNEQFF. The CDR3 DNA sequence: TGTGCCAGCAGTTACGATGGGGGCGCTTCCTACAATGAGCAGTTCTTC.

J is TRBJ2-1 and V is TRBV28, with D perhaps TRBD1 (6 bases). Trimming stripped 4 bases from V and 0 bases from J, with 10 bases between. CDR1 MDHEN and CDR2 SYDVKM come from the germline V gene. The CDR3 spans 15 residues. CDR3 sequence reads: CASSSGTSSYNEQFF. DNA for the CDR3: TGTGCCAGCAGTTCCGGGACAAGCTCCTACAATGAGCAGTTCTTC.

The genes are TRBV6-2 or TRBV6-3 and TRBJ1-5; possibly TRBD1 for D (6 bases). The ends were cut back, 2 bases at V and 7 bases at J, with 21 bases in the middle. CDR3 length: 17 amino acids. Germline V lookup: CDR1 MNHEY, CDR2 SVGEGT. Here the CDR3 DNA reads TGTGCCAGCAGTTACGTGGATTTTGTGGGGGCAGGACAGCCCCAGCATTTT. As protein: CASSYVDFVGAGQPQHF.

The sample holds one count of this clone. The chain couples TRBV2 to TRBJ1-5, with 8 bases aligning to TRBD1. V was pared by 9 bases and J by 9 bases, with 10 bases of the junction left unmatched. Germline loops: CDR1 SNHLY, CDR2 FYNNEI. The CDR3 runs 13 residues. The CDR3 bases are TGTGCCAGTGGGGGACAGGCTCAGTGGCCCCAGCATTTT. This translates into CASGGQAQWPQHF.

This clone was found once. V gene TRBV28 combines with J gene TRBJ2-1, with unresolved D. V was shortened by 5 bases and J by 7 bases, with 6 bases between the two germline ends. The CDR3 extends over 11 amino acids. From germline, CDR1 is MDHEN and CDR2 SYDVKM. The CDR3 protein is CASSLLNEQFF. The CDR3 coding sequence is TGTGCCAGCAGTCTTCTGAATGAGCAGTTCTTC.

The gene calls are TRBV6-1 and TRBJ1-2, with D perhaps matching TRBD1 (5 bases). V dropped 2 bases and J dropped 6 bases, with 19 bases sitting between them. The CDR3 contains 16 residues. The germline V gene has CDR1 MNHNS and CDR2 SASEGT. In DNA form, the CDR3 reads TGTGCCAGCAGTGAATTTTTCTTGGACACCCCAGATGGCTACACCTTC. It codes for CASSEFFLDTPDGYTF.

J is TRBJ1-1 and V is TRBV7-8; weak D call: TRBD1 (6 bases). Germline loops: CDR1 SGHVS, CDR2 FQNEAQ. The CDR3 spans 18 residues. V lost 2 bases and J 0 bases, leaving 19 bases between the germline ends. The CDR3 DNA follows: TGTGCCAGCAGCTTACAGGTGAAGGGGGTCGCTATGAACACTGAAGCTTTCTTT. Translated: CASSLQVKGVAMNTEAFF.